This passage covers 2 T cell receptor beta chains from one sample sequenced in a study of T cell clonality in common variable immunodeficiency. Data came from immunoSEQ multiplex PCR; TCRdb stores just in-frame clones and leaves some out. The profile covers more than 65,000 clones, none occurring a single time. Sequencing input: peripheral blood mononuclear cells. The receptors were sampled from a person between 18 and 75 years old in good health.

Many counts were recorded for this clone. The DNA ends 3 residues before the CDR3 does, and the rest of the CDR3 is filled in from the germline J gene. The J gene is TRBJ2-5, the V gene TRBV19; D remains unclear. Germline CDR1 reads LNHDA; CDR2 reads SQIVND (reference sequence). V was trimmed by 6 bases and J by 2 bases, leaving 4 bases between them. This CDR3 spans 11 amino acids. The CDR3 reads CASSTQETQYF. The part of the CDR3 DNA that was read is TGTGCCAGTAGCACACAAGAGACC. The variable domain in full, completed from reference TRBV19 and TRBJ2-5, reads DGGITQSPKYLFRKEGQNVTLSCEQNLNHDAMYWYRQDPGQGLRLIYYSQIVNDFQKGDIAEGYSVSREKKESFPLTVTSAQKNPTAFYLCASSTQETQYFGPGTRLLVL.

The sample holds many counts of this clone. The read is 3 residues too short to cover the CDR3 end, so that end is filled in from the germline J gene. The V call is TRBV20-1, the J call TRBJ1-4; D possibly corresponds to TRBD1 (6 bases). The germline CDR1 and CDR2 sequences are DFQATT and SNEGSKA (reference sequence). This CDR3 is 16 amino acids long. The germline V and J ends were trimmed by 6 bases and 2 bases, with 19 bases remaining between them. The DNA read from the CDR3 is TGCAGTGCCTCGAGGGCGGGGGCGGCTACTAATGAAAAA. It translates to CSASRAGAATNEK. From start to end, the CDR3 is CSASRAGAATNEKLFF.